Below are 12 T cell receptor beta chains sequenced from a single sample in a study of OX40 agonist ivuxolimab in advanced cancers. TCRdb keeps only in-frame clones here, not all; method: immunoSEQ multiplex PCR. The table has approximately 25,000 clones, about three quarters seen once; the top ten hold more than 15%. This specimen consisted of CD4+ or CD8+ T cells sorted from blood, obtained in a trial of the OX40 agonist ivuxolimab. The receptors here all came from an adult with an advanced solid tumor such as melanoma, head and neck, liver or kidney cancer.

The CDR3 sequence: CASSSDKVQPDTQYF. The CDR3 region has the DNA TGTGCCAGCAGCTCCGACAAGGTGCAGCCAGATACGCAGTATTTT. V gene TRBV7-2 combines with J gene TRBJ2-3; no clear D gene. Trimming shortened V by 4 bases and J by 4 bases, and 15 bases separated the two germline ends. The CDR3 sequence is 15 residues long. Germline loops: CDR1 SGHTA, CDR2 FQGNSA.

This clone is medium-sized (0.01 to 0.1%) within its sample. V usage is TRBV5-3 and J usage is TRBJ2-3; 7 bases are shared with TRBD2. TRBV5-3 carries the ORF label, with uncertain function. Unmatched junction bases numbered 12, after V lost 8 bases and J lost 6 bases. The CDR3 is 14 amino acids. CDR3 DNA sequence: TGTGCCAGCCGGGGGGACGGGGATTTGGATACGCAGTATTTT. Protein product: CASRGDGDLDTQYF.

The chain employs TRBV19 and TRBJ2-3; D may correspond to TRBD1 or TRBD2 (5 bases each). The V and J ends lost 5 bases and 2 bases respectively, with 17 bases between them. Germline V gene sequence: CDR1 LNHDA, CDR2 SQIVND (reference sequence). The CDR3 is made up of 16 amino acids. The CDR3, as DNA: TGTGCCAGTAGTGCCCGGGACCGACTTACCACAGATACGCAGTATTTT. It specifies CASSARDRLTTDTQYF.

The chain couples TRBV7-6 to TRBJ1-1, with unresolved D. The CDR3 has 13 amino acids. Trimming cost V 0 bases and J 3 bases, with 5 bases left between them. Germline CDR1 reads SGHVS; CDR2 reads FNYEAQ. The CDR3 region is CASSLASHTEAFF. The CDR3 coding sequence is TGTGCCAGCAGCTTAGCTTCGCACACTGAAGCTTTCTTT. Complete variable domain (other parts from reference TRBV7-6 and TRBJ1-1): GAGVSQSPRYKVTKRGQDVALRCDPISGHVSLYWYRQALGQGPEFLTYFNYEAQQDKSGLPNDRFSAERPEGSISTLTIQRTEQRDSAMYRCASSLASHTEAFFGQGTRLTVV.

This clone has only a few counts. V is TRBV15 and J is TRBJ2-1; TRBD1 might be the D (6 bases). The CDR3 contains 16 residues. The germline gives CDR1 LNHNV, CDR2 YYDKDF (reference sequence). V shed 2 bases and J shed 5 bases, with 16 bases lying between them. CDR3 sequence reads: CATSRLGHILNNEQFF. The CDR3 bases are TGTGCCACCAGCAGACTGGGACACATCTTAAACAATGAGCAGTTCTTC.

V is TRBV21-1 and J is TRBJ2-5; the DNA was not used to check the table's D call, TRBD1. TRBV21-1 is designated a pseudogene. The CDR3 consists of 14 residues. The CDR3 region is CASSSDRYQETQYF. The CDR3 nucleotides are TGTGCCAGCAGTTCAGACAGATACCAAGAGACCCAGTACTTC.

This chain connects TRBV29-1 to TRBJ1-2, with D unclear. Germline V lookup: CDR1 SQVTM, CDR2 ANQGSEA. This CDR3 contains 12 residues. Trimming took 3 bases from V and 2 from J, leaving 7 bases between them. CDR3 nucleotide sequence: TGCAGCGTTGATAGCTCGAACTATGGCTACACCTTC. This encodes CSVDSSNYGYTF.

V is TRBV25-1 and J is TRBJ1-6; D remains unclear. CDR1 is MGHDK and CDR2 is SYGVNS in the germline V gene. The CDR3 is 15 residues long. Trimming took 4 bases from V and 7 from J, leaving 14 bases between them. The DNA of the CDR3 is TGTGCCAGCAGTGGATCGGACGGATGGAATTCACCCCTCCACTTT. It is translated as CASSGSDGWNSPLHF.

This chain connects TRBV7-3 to TRBJ2-3, with 7 bases matching TRBD2. The length of the CDR3 is 16 residues. In germline, CDR1 is SGHTA, CDR2 FQGTGA. The junction had 10 bases not matched to a gene; V was cut back by 5 bases and J by 2 bases. The CDR3 reads CASSPTLSGDTDTQYF. In DNA, the CDR3 is TGTGCCAGCAGCCCCACCCTGAGCGGGGACACAGATACGCAGTATTTT.

About this clone: The junction and the germline gene differ at one end; a read error may be behind it. V and J are TRBV5-4 and TRBJ1-2; unclear D gene. Germline CDR1 is SGHNT and CDR2 is YYREEE (reference sequence). This CDR3 is 15 amino acids long. CDR3 protein: CASSQDRTPPYGYTF. CDR3 bases: TGCGCCAGCAGCCAAGATCGCACACCTCCTTATGGCTACACCTTC. The variable domain in full, with the rest retrieved from reference TRBV5-4 and TRBJ1-2, is ETGVTQSPTHLIKTRGQQVTLRCSSQSGHNTVSWYQQALGQGPQFIFQYYREEENGRGNFPPRFSGLQFPNYSSELNVNALELDDSALYLCASSQDRTPPYGYTFGSGTRLTVV.

The CDR3 DNA follows: TGTGCCATTTTCTCTGGGGCCAACGTCCTGACTTTC. This sequence encodes CAIFSGANVLTF. The chain couples TRBV10-3 to TRBJ2-6; no clear D. Trimming stripped 9 bases from V and 0 bases from J, with 3 bases between. Germline values: CDR1 ENHRY, CDR2 SYGVKD. CDR3 length: 12 amino acids.

This chain uses TRBV5-1 with TRBJ2-5, with TRBD1 matching 9 bases. Germline CDR1 and CDR2: SGHRS and YFSETQ. This CDR3 has 15 residues. Trimming removed 5 bases from V and 1 base from J; junction bases left unmatched: 6. The CDR3 sequence: CASRRTGDFQETQYF. Written as DNA, the CDR3 is TGCGCCAGCAGGAGGACAGGGGACTTCCAAGAGACCCAGTACTTC.